These 22 T cell receptor beta chains originate from one sample sequenced in a study of tumor-infiltrating lymphocytes in primary liver carcinoma. Both RNA and DNA were isolated together from roughly 20-30 mg of bulk tissue that had not been sorted. TCR beta cDNA was prepared out of 450 to 500 ng total RNA by means of a constant-region primer. Employing slightly modified ARM-PCR, three nested multiplex PCR rounds were run, and these gave rise to the TCR beta libraries. The first two PCR rounds, nine to ten cycles each, used TRBV1-TRBV30 forward primers and a C-beta reverse primer. TCRdb reanalysed the multiplex PCR reads using MiXCR and keeps one entry per CDR3 protein. Here the sample spans roughly 120,000 distinct CDR3 sequences, approximately 64% being singletons. Specimen: liver tumor tissue from sampling region 3. This sample's subset: tumor region T3, left-lateral pole. These receptors were obtained from a woman in her sixties or seventies with primary liver carcinoma and hepatitis B virus infection.

This chain links TRBV29-1 with TRBJ1-5; D gene uncertain. CDR1 and CDR2 from the germline V gene are SQVTM and ANQGSEA. Trimming took 5 bases from V and 7 from J, leaving 12 bases between them. This CDR3 is 12 amino acids long. The CDR3 bases are TGCAGCGTTTCGGGTATCATCCAGCCCCAGCATTTT. This sequence encodes CSVSGIIQPQHF.

About this clonotype: One end of the junction does not line up with germline, which may come from a read error. The chain joins TRBV4-2 to TRBJ2-2, with TRBD2 as a possible D gene (5 bases). Germline values: CDR1 LGHNA, CDR2 YNFKEQ. The CDR3 length is 15 residues. CDR3 sequence: CASGQVVAATGEMFF. The CDR3 DNA is TGTGCCAGCGGCCAAGTTGTAGCAGCCACCGGGGAGATGTTTTTC.

The V call is TRBV29-1, the J call TRBJ1-2; unclear D gene. V was cut by 0 bases and J by 5 bases, with 7 bases left in between. The CDR3 sequence is 12 residues long. Germline V CDR1 and CDR2: SQVTM, ANQGSEA. The CDR3: CSVEDFGYGYTF. CDR3 in DNA: TGCAGCGTTGAAGATTTTGGTTATGGCTACACCTTC.

As for this clonotype: A read error is likely, as this CDR3 ends without the conserved phenylalanine or tryptophan. This chain connects TRBV11-2 to TRBJ1-1; D unresolved. Trimming cost V 7 bases and J 1 base, with 10 bases left between them. Germline CDR1 reads SGHAT; CDR2 reads FQNNGV. This CDR3 is built from 13 residues. DNA for the CDR3: TGTGCCAGCAACTTCGAGAGGAACACTGAAGCTTTCTTG. This gives the protein CASNFERNTEAFL.

Notes on this clonotype: An end of the junction differs from the germline gene, which may be a read error. The chain recombines TRBV6-5 with TRBJ2-3; perhaps TRBD2 as D (6 bases). The CDR3 runs to 19 residues. CDR1 is MNHEY, CDR2 SVGAGI, per germline. Written as DNA, the CDR3 is TGTGTCAGCAGTTACTCGGGAACTAGTGGGAGGAGGGGCACAGATACGCAGTATTTT. It codes for CVSSYSGTSGRRGTDTQYF.

This clonotype has just a few counts. This chain joins TRBV2 and TRBJ2-5, with no clear D. The germline CDR1 and CDR2 sequences are SNHLY and FYNNEI. Trimming cost V 4 bases and J 7 bases, with 13 bases left between them. The CDR3 totals 13 residues. The CDR3, as DNA: TGTGCCAGCAGTGGGAACAGAAAAGCGACCCAGTACTTC. Protein sequence: CASSGNRKATQYF.

As regards this clonotype: Because the CDR3 is missing its conserved closing phenylalanine or tryptophan, this is likely a read error. The V call is TRBV7-9, the J call TRBJ2-4; possibly TRBD2 for D (6 bases). This CDR3 contains 15 residues. Germline assignment: CDR1 SEHNR and CDR2 FQNEAQ (reference sequence). The germline V and J ends were trimmed by 6 bases and 1 base, with 13 bases remaining between them. DNA of the CDR3: TGTGCCAGCAGTCCGGGGCTAGCGGCCAAAAACATTCAGTACTCC. Amino acids: CASSPGLAAKNIQYS.

Comment on this clonotype: The CDR3 carries no conserved terminal phenylalanine or tryptophan, so it likely arises from a read error. The rearrangement uses TRBV11-3 and TRBJ2-7, with 12 positions matching TRBD1. CDR1 is SGHNT and CDR2 is YENEEA in the germline V gene. The CDR3 loop spans 15 amino acids. The CDR3 spells CVSNPGTGGSYEQYS. The DNA of the CDR3 is TGTGTCAGCAACCCCGGGACAGGGGGCAGCTACGAGCAGTACTCC.

Remarks on this clonotype: An end of the junction does not agree with germline; a read error may underlie this. This chain uses TRBV5-6 with TRBJ2-7; D uncertain. This CDR3 contains 13 residues. CDR1 and CDR2 (germline): SGHDT, YYEEEE. For the CDR3, the DNA is TGTGCCAGCAGCTTGGTTAGGACCTACGAGCAGTGCTTC. The encoded protein is CASSLVRTYEQCF.

In this sample, this clonotype turned up many times. The rearrangement joins TRBV29-1 to TRBJ2-1, with TRBD2 as a possible D gene (6 bases). Germline V gene data show CDR1 as SQVTM and CDR2 as ANQGSEA. Between the trimmed V and J ends, which lost 6 bases and 6 bases, there was a span of 12 bases. There are 12 residues in the CDR3. The CDR3 DNA follows: TGCAGCGTCGGGGACTCCCTCAATGAGCAGTTCTTC. Translating it yields CSVGDSLNEQFF.

As regards this clonotype: The CDR3 does not end in the conserved phenylalanine or tryptophan, so this is likely a read error. This chain connects TRBV6-1 to TRBJ2-7, with D perhaps TRBD1 (8 bases). Germline CDR1 MNHNS, CDR2 SASEGT. V was pared by 4 bases and J by 3 bases, with 16 bases between. The CDR3 spans 15 residues. The DNA of the CDR3 is TGTGCCAGCAGTGCGTACAGGGGGGGAGGCTACGAGCAGTACTTA. Translated: CASSAYRGGGYEQYL.

Concerning this clonotype itself: One end of the junction fails to match germline, which may point to a read error. CDR3: CSLTSVGDMQYF. The CDR3 coding sequence is TGCAGCCTGACTAGCGTCGGAGATATGCAGTATTTT. The V gene is TRBV29-1, the J gene TRBJ2-3; 8 nucleotides line up with TRBD2. Germline CDR1 is SQVTM and CDR2 is ANQGSEA. The CDR3 is 12 residues long.

About this clonotype itself: Since no conserved phenylalanine or tryptophan closes the CDR3, a read error is the likely cause. V is TRBV29-1 and J is TRBJ1-5; D unclear. V was shortened by 4 bases and J by 6 bases, with 10 bases between the two germline ends. The CDR3 runs 12 residues. Looked up from germline, CDR1 is SQVTM and CDR2 is ANQGSEA. The CDR3 region is CSVGTSSQPQHL. CDR3 nucleotides: TGCAGCGTTGGGACCTCATCTCAGCCCCAGCATCTT.

This clonotype has a count of ten or more. This sequence joins TRBV6-5 and TRBJ1-2; perhaps TRBD1 as D (5 bases). The V end was cut by 6 bases, the J end by 6 bases, with 17 bases between. This CDR3 region has 14 residues. Germline-derived CDR1 and CDR2 are MNHEY and SVGAGI. Here the CDR3 DNA reads TGTGCCAGCAGCGCCCAGTATGGCAGGGATGGCTACACCTTC. Translating gives CASSAQYGRDGYTF.

V usage is TRBV5-6 and J usage is TRBJ1-2; 7 bases are a match to TRBD1. CDR3 length: 14 amino acids. Germline V gives CDR1 SGHDT, CDR2 YYEEEE. The V and J ends lost 9 bases and 2 bases, in that order; junction bases with no gene match: 10. The DNA of the CDR3 is TGTGCCACCGGGATTTCCAGGGGGAACTATGGCTACACCTTC. It translates to CATGISRGNYGYTF.

In its sample, this clonotype was seen many times. The V and J genes are TRBV28 and TRBJ1-2; D unclear. Germline CDR1 and CDR2: MDHEN and SYDVKM. The CDR3 is made up of 15 amino acids. V lost 5 bases, J lost 4 bases, and 17 bases lay in between. The chain's CDR3 is CASSVLGAAGYGYTF. CDR3 sequence (DNA): TGTGCCAGCAGTGTATTGGGCGCCGCCGGCTATGGCTACACCTTC.

This sequence joins TRBV5-8 and TRBJ2-2, with D tentatively TRBD2 (6 bases). The germline V gene encodes CDR1 SGHTS and CDR2 YDEGEE. The CDR3 runs to 14 residues. With 4 bases removed from V and 7 bases from J, the gap between germline ends came to 14 bases. Here the CDR3 DNA reads TGTGCCAGCAGCACGAACAGGAGGGGCGGGGAGCTGTTTTTT. Translating it yields CASSTNRRGGELFF.

The CDR3 DNA sequence: TGTGCCAGCAGGGTATCCCTCTTGGGGAAGATTCAGTACTTC. Its protein product is CASRVSLLGKIQYF. This chain joins TRBV11-2 and TRBJ2-4; D not certain. The CDR3 runs to 14 residues. V was cut by 6 bases and J by 10 bases, with 19 bases left in between. CDR1 SGHAT and CDR2 FQNNGV come from the germline V gene.

This clonotype appeared a single time. The junction differs from germline at one of its ends, possibly a read error. The V gene is TRBV11-2, the J gene TRBJ1-2; D not resolved. CDR1 SGHAT and CDR2 FQNNGV come from the germline V gene. The CDR3 is 15 residues long. CDR3 in DNA: TGCGCCTGCAGCTTAGAGACTGCGGGTTACTATGGCTACACCTTC. This translates into CACSLETAGYYGYTF.

Turning to this clonotype: The CDR3 does not close with the conserved phenylalanine or tryptophan, likely indicating a read error. V and J are TRBV11-2 and TRBJ2-5, with D maybe TRBD1 (6 bases). The germline gives CDR1 SGHAT, CDR2 FQNNGV. V gave up 8 bases and J gave up 2 bases, with 12 bases separating them. This CDR3 contains 13 residues. CDR3 region: CASCPGQQETQYS. CDR3 nucleotide sequence: TGTGCCAGCTGCCCTGGACAGCAAGAGACCCAGTACTCC.

By proportion, this clonotype is medium-sized. The rearrangement joins TRBV11-2 to TRBJ2-7, with 13 bases lining up with TRBD2. With 4 bases clipped from V and 2 bases from J, the junction kept 26 bases outside the gene matches. The CDR3 is 23 amino acids. Germline V gene lookup returns CDR1 SGHAT and CDR2 FQNNGV. CDR3 coding DNA: TGTGCCAGCAGCTCCTTAGGGCCAGGAACTAGCGGGAGGGTCTCGTATGGCCCCTACGAGCAGTACTTC. This gives the protein CASSSLGPGTSGRVSYGPYEQYF.

The rearrangement uses TRBV11-2 and TRBJ2-5; 7 bases align to TRBD2. Trimming took 11 bases from V and 7 from J; bases not matched to a gene: 13. This CDR3 comprises 13 residues. Per germline, CDR1 SGHAT and CDR2 FQNNGV. The DNA for the CDR3 is TGTGCCGGCATCTTTACGGGAGGCGGGACCCAGTACTTC. Translated: CAGIFTGGGTQYF.